This T cell receptor beta chain was observed in a study of Graves' ophthalmopathy and Graves' hyperthyroidism. Overall study findings and caveats: At around 68% sensitivity and roughly 72% specificity, the model predicted progression of the ophthalmopathy. Distinction of ophthalmopathy from stable hyperthyroidism by a 13-signature model reached roughly 85% sensitivity and approximately 81% specificity.

In the case of this clonotype: Its target is unknown.

Ophthalmopathy was moderately-to-severely active, CAS at least 3, NOSPECS at least 4, lasting under 3 months. Diagnosis relied on clinical symptoms, serum thyroxine, TRAb, thyroid ultrasound and orbital computed tomography. From RNA, the CDR3 regions of TCR beta chains were amplified and sequenced. First-round RT-PCR relied on HTBI primers, and a second-round multiplex PCR came next. From the multiplex PCR reads, TCRdb called clonotypes with MiXCR, one entry per CDR3 protein. Of over 450,000 distinct CDR3 sequences detected, approximately 15% appear once; the ten largest clones hold more than 8.5%. The receptor was isolated from a woman aged 25 to 39 with Graves' ophthalmopathy. The sample was blood.

The CDR3 region is CASSTDGRYGYTF. CDR3 DNA sequence: TGTGCCAGCAGCACCGACGGACGGTATGGCTACACCTTC. The chain is built from TRBV6-1 and TRBJ1-2; D gene uncertain. CDR3 size: 13 residues. Trimming stripped 6 bases from V and 5 bases from J, with 13 bases between. The germline V gene encodes CDR1 MNHNS and CDR2 SASEGT.